This T cell receptor (beta chain) was sequenced in a study of cytomegalovirus exposure and HLA in healthy donors. PCR employed 60 Vbeta and 13 Jbeta primers. The data were produced by immunoSEQ multiplex PCR, yet TCRdb's version contains in-frame clones alone and is incomplete. In the table there are around 150,000 clones, 68% of which are singletons. Germline V gene data show CDR1 as SGHRS and CDR2 as YFSETQ. The CDR3 is 14 amino acids. Trimming took off 0 bases at V and 2 bases at J, with 9 bases between the two ends. The TCR originated in a middle-aged woman in good health and CMV-seropositive. Sample: PBMCs. The chain is built from TRBV5-1 and TRBJ2-7; no reliable D call. CDR3: CASSLAGSPYEQYF. The CDR3 nucleotides are TGCGCCAGCAGCTTGGCTGGCAGTCCCTACGAGCAGTACTTC.